The entry below gives a single T cell receptor beta chain sequence along with its context. Germline CDR1 is SEHNR and CDR2 is FQNEAQ (reference sequence). The CDR3 has 13 amino acids. J lost 8 bases, V lost 4 bases, and 4 bases had no gene match. These data are taken from a study of blood T cell repertoires in COVID-19. The authors' processing: The authors estimated nucleated cell counts from reference gene primer amplification. Profiling relied on immunoSEQ multiplex PCR, and the TCRdb table lists in-frame clones only, not all of them. V and J calls plus clone size are reproduced from that table; the DNA served to infer D and trimming. The table has 250,000 or so clones, about 91% seen once.

The source material was peripheral blood. This sequence originates from a woman in her thirties with COVID-19, enrolled during active disease. The chain combines TRBV7-9 with TRBJ1-2; the match to TRBD1 covers 10 bases. For the CDR3, the DNA is TGTGCCAGCAGCTGGGGGACAGGGGACGGCTACACCTTC. Translation gives CASSWGTGDGYTF.